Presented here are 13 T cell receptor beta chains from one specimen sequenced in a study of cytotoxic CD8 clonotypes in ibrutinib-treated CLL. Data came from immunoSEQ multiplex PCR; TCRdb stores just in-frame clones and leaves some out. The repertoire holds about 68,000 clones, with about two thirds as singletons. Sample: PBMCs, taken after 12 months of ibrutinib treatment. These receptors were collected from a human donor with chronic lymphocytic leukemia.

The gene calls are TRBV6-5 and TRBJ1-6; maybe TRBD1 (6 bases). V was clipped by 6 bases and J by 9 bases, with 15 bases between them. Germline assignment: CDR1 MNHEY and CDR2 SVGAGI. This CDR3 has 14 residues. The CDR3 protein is CASRQDRQGSPLHF. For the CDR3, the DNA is TGTGCCAGCAGACAAGACAGGCAAGGTTCACCCCTCCACTTT.

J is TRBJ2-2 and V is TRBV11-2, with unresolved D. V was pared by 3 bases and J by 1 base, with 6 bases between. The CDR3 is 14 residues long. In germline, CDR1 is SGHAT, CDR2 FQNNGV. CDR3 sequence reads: CASSLNLNTGELFF. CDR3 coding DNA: TGTGCCAGCAGCTTGAACTTGAACACCGGGGAGCTGTTTTTT.

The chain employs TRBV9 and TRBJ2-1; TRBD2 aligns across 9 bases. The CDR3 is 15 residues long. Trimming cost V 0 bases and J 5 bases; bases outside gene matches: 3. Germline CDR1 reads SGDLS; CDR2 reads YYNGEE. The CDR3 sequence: CASSVVAGANNEQFF. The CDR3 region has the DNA TGTGCCAGCAGCGTAGTAGCGGGGGCCAACAATGAGCAGTTCTTC.

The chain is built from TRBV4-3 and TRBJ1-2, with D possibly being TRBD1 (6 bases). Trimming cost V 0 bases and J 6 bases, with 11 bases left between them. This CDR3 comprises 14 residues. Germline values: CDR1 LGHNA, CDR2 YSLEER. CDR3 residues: CASSQDRAGDGYTF. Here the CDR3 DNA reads TGCGCCAGCAGCCAAGATAGGGCAGGGGATGGCTACACCTTC.

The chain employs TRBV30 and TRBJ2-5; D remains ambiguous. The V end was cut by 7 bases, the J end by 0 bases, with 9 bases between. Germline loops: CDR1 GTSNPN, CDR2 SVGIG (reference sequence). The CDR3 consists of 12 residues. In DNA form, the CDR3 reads TGTGCCTTAGACCCGAACCAAGAGACCCAGTACTTC. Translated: CALDPNQETQYF. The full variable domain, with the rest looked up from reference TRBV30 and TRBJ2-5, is SQTIHQWPATLVQPVGSPLSLECTVEGTSNPNLYWYRQAAGRGLQLLFYSVGIGQISSEVPQNLSASRPQDRQFILSSKKLLLSDSGFYLCALDPNQETQYFGPGTRLLVL.

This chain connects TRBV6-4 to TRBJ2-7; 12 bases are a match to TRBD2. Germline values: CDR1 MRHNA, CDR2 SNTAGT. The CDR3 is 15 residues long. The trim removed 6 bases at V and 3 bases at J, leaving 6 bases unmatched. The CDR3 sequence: CASSPLAGGGYEQYF. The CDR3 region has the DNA TGTGCCAGCAGCCCACTAGCGGGGGGAGGCTACGAGCAGTACTTC.

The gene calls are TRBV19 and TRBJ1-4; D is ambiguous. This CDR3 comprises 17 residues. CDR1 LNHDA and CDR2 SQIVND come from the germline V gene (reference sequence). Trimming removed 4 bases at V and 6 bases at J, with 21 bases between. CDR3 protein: CASSTIQVLSHDEKLFF. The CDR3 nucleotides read TGTGCCAGTAGTACAATTCAGGTGCTCTCTCACGATGAAAAACTGTTTTTT.

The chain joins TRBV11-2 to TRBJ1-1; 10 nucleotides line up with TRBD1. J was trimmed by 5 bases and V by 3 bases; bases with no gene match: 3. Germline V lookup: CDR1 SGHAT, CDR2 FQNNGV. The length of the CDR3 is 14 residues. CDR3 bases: TGTGCCAGCAGCTTGGGACAGGGGTTTACTGAAGCTTTCTTT. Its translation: CASSLGQGFTEAFF.

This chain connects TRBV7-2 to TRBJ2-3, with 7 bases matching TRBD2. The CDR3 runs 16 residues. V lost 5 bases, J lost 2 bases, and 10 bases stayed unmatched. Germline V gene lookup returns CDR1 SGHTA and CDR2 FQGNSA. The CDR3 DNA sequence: TGTGCCAGCAGCAATTGGACTAGAGACCTCACAGATACGCAGTATTTT. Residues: CASSNWTRDLTDTQYF.

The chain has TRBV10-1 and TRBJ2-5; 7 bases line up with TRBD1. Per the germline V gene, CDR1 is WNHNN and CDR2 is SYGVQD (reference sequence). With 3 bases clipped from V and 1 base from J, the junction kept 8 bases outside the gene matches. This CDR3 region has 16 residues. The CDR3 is CASSDLGRGSQETQYF. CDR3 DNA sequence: TGCGCCAGCAGTGATCTGGGCAGGGGGAGCCAAGAGACCCAGTACTTC.

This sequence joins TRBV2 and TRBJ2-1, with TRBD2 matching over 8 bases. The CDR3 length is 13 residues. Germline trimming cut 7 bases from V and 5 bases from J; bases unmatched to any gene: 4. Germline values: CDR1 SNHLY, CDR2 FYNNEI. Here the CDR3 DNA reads TGTGCCAGCACTAGCGGGCCAGACAATGAGCAGTTCTTC. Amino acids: CASTSGPDNEQFF. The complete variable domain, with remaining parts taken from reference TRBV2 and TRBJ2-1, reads EPEVTQTPSHQVTQMGQEVILRCVPISNHLYFYWYRQILGQKVEFLVSFYNNEISEKSEIFDDQFSVERPDGSNFTLKIRSTKLEDSAMYFCASTSGPDNEQFFGPGTRLTVL.

The CDR3 loop reads CASSQEPAGGLFEQFF. DNA of the CDR3: TGCGCCAGCAGCCAAGAACCCGCGGGGGGCCTGTTTGAGCAGTTCTTC. The V gene is TRBV4-3, the J gene TRBJ2-1; 8 positions agree with TRBD2. The CDR3 is 16 amino acids. Germline CDR1 LGHNA, CDR2 YSLEER. The V gene end was trimmed by 0 bases and the J gene end by 9 bases; junction bases not matched to a gene: 10.

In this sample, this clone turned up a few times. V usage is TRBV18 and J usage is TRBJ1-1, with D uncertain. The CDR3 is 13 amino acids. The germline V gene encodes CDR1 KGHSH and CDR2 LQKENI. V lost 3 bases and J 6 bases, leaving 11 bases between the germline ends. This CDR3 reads CASSPEDGSEAFF. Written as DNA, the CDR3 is TGTGCCAGCTCACCCGAAGACGGATCTGAAGCTTTCTTT.